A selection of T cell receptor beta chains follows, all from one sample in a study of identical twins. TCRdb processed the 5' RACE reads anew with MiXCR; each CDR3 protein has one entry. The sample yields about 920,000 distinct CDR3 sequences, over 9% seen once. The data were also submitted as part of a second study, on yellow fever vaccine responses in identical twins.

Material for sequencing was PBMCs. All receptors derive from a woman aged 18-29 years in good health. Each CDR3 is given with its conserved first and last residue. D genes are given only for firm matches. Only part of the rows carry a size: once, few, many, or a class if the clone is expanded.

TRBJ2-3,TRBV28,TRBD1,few,TGTGCCAGCAGTTTGCCACCGGGACAGGGGGTCTCAGATACGCAGTATTTT,CASSLPPGQGVSDTQYF
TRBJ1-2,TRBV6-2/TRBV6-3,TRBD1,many,TGTGCCAGCACTCCGACAGGGCGAGGCTACACCTTC,CASTPTGRGYTF
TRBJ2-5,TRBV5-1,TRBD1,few,TGCGCCAGCAGCTTGGCGGGACAGCAAGAGACCCAGTACTTC,CASSLAGQQETQYF
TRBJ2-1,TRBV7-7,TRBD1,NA,TGTGCCAGCAGCCAGACAGGGCTGGATGAGCAGTTCTTC,CASSQTGLDEQFF
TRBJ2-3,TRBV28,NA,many,TGTGCCAGCAGTTTATTATTGGAGGCGGACTCAGATACGCAGTATTTT,CASSLLLEADSDTQYF
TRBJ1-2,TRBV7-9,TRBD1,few,TGTGCCAGCAGCCCGACAGGGGCCGGCTACACCTTC,CASSPTGAGYTF
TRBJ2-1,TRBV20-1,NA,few,TGCAGTGCTAGAGCGGGGCGGGCGACCTACAATGAGCAGTTCTTC,CSARAGRATYNEQFF
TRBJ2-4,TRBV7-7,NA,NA,TGTACCAGCAGCCCTGGGACAACTCAGAGGGCCAAAAACATTCAGTACTTC,CTSSPGTTQRAKNIQYF
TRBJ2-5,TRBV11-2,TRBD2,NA,TGTGCCAGCAGCTTATGGAGACGGGGGGGCCAGGAGACCCAGTACTTC,CASSLWRRGGQETQYF
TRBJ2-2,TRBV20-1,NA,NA,TGCAGTGCTAGAGATGGCAGGGAGGCCACCGGGGAGCTGTTTTTT,CSARDGREATGELFF
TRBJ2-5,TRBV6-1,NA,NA,TGTGCCAGCAGGAACCCAGGGTTACAAGAGACCCAGTACTTC,CASRNPGLQETQYF
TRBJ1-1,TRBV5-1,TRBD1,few,TGCGCCAGCAGCACCGGACAGGGGGTAGGGAACACTGAAGCTTTCTTT,CASSTGQGVGNTEAFF
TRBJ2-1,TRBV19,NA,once,TGTGCCAGTAGGGAAGGGTTTGAGCAGTTCTTC,CASREGFEQFF
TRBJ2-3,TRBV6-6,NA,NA,TGTGCCAGCGCGAGAGAGGATACGCAGTATTTT,CASAREDTQYF
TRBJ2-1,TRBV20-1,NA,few,TGCAGTGCTAACCGGGACTCCCTCAATGAGCAGTTCTTC,CSANRDSLNEQFF
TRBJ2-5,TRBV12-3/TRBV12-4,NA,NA,TGTGCCACCGGGACTCCACAAGAGACCCAGTACTTC,CATGTPQETQYF
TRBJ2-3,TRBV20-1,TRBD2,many,TGCAGTGCCACACTCCCGGGACTAGCGGGAGGATGGAATACGCAGTATTTT,CSATLPGLAGGWNTQYF
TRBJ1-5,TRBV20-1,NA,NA,TGCAGTGCTAGAGTTCGGGACGATCAGCCCCAGCATTTT,CSARVRDDQPQHF
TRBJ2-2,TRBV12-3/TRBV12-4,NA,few,TGTGCCAGCAGTCCCTTTCGTGGCGACACCGGGGAGCTGTTTTTT,CASSPFRGDTGELFF
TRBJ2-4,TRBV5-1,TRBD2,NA,TGCGCCAGCAGCTCGGAAGCTAGCGGGGGGCAGGGAAACATTCAGTACTTC,CASSSEASGGQGNIQYF
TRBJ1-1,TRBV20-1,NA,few,TGCAGTGCTAGAGGGTGGGACACACGGGGCCAAACTGAAGCTTTCTTT,CSARGWDTRGQTEAFF
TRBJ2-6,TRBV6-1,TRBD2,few,TGTGCCAGCAGTCGAGCGGGAGGCTCTGGGGCCAACGTCCTGACTTTC,CASSRAGGSGANVLTF
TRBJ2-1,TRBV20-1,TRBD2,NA,TGCAGTGCTAGAGATCGTCGCGCGGGGGGGCGTATAAATGAGCAGTTCTTC,CSARDRRAGGRINEQFF